This TCR beta chain was recorded in a study of cytomegalovirus exposure and HLA in healthy donors. This clone has a handful of counts. What it recognizes is unknown. Donors were nominally healthy when sampled, though unrecorded immune exposures were likely. Whole-study results and caveats: Later on, a genetic analysis was performed. It linked a missense variant in DCLRE1C with V- and J-gene trimming of TCR beta. Among TCR beta chains, those listed as cytomegalovirus-associated numbered over 150.

A multiplex PCR was run with 60 Vbeta primers and 13 Jbeta primers. Method: immunoSEQ multiplex PCR; TCRdb's copy keeps in-frame clones and lacks some. The table has about 51,000 clones, 81% seen once. Sequencing was performed on PBMCs. The TCR originated in a boy younger than 18 in good health and CMV-seropositive.

The CDR3: CASSTGRIDQPQHF. CDR3 sequence (DNA): TGTGCCAGTTCGACAGGGAGGATCGATCAGCCCCAGCATTTT. This chain connects TRBV6-1 to TRBJ1-5; 7 positions match TRBD1. V lost 9 bases, J lost 5 bases, and 10 bases stayed unmatched. Germline values: CDR1 MNHNS, CDR2 SASEGT. The CDR3 is 14 amino acids.